Sequencing of this T cell receptor (beta chain) was carried out in a study of T cells after yellow fever vaccination. Trimming took 6 bases from V and 0 from J; bases not matched to a gene: 4. The CDR3 contains 16 residues. The V gene's germline CDR1 is LNHDA and CDR2 SQIVND (reference sequence). TCRdb re-analysed the 5' RACE reads in MiXCR, keeping a single row per CDR3 protein. Here the sample spans roughly 340,000 distinct CDR3 sequences, 3% to 4.5% being singletons. The J gene is TRBJ1-6, the V gene TRBV19; 8 nucleotides line up with TRBD1. This TCR derives from a young man who received the YFV17D yellow fever vaccine. The source was PBMCs, collected 5 days after the yellow fever booster vaccination. CDR3 nucleotides: TGTGCCAGTAGGACAGGGGCCAGCTCCTATAATTCACCCCTCCACTTT. The encoded protein is CASRTGASSYNSPLHF.